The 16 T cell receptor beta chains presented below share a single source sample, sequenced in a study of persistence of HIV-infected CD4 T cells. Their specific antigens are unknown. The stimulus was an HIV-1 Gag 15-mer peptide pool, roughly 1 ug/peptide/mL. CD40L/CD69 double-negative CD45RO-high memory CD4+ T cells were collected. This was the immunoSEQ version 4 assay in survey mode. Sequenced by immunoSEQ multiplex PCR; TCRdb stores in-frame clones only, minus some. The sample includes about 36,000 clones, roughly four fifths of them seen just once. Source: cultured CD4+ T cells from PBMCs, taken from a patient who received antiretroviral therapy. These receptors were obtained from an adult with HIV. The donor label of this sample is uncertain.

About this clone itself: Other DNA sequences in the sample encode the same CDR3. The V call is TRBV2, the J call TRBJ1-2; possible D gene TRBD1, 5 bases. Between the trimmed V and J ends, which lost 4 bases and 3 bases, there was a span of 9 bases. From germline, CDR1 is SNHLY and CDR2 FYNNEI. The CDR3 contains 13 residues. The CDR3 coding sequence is TGTGCCAGCAGTGTTACGACAGACTATGGCTACACCTTC. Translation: CASSVTTDYGYTF. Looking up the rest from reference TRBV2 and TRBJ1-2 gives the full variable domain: EPEVTQTPSHQVTQMGQEVILRCVPISNHLYFYWYRQILGQKVEFLVSFYNNEISEKSEIFDDQFSVERPDGSNFTLKIRSTKLEDSAMYFCASSVTTDYGYTFGSGTRLTVV.

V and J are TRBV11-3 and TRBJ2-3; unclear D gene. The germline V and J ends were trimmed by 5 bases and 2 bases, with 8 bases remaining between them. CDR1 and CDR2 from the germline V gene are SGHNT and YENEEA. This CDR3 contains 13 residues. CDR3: CASSGRATDTQYF. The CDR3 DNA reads TGTGCCAGCAGCGGCCGTGCCACAGATACGCAGTATTTT. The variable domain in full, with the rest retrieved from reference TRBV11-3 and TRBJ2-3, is EAGVVQSPRYKIIEKKQPVAFWCNPISGHNTLYWYLQNLGQGPELLIRYENEEAVDDSQLPKDRFSAERLKGVDSTLKIQPAELGDSAVYLCASSGRATDTQYFGPGTRLTVL.

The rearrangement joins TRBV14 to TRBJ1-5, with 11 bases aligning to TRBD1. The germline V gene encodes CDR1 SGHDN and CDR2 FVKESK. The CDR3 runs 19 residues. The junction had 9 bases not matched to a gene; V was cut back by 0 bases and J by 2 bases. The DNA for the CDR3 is TGTGCCAGCAGCCAAGATATAAAGGACAGGGGGCTTGGCAATCAGCCCCAGCATTTT. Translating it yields CASSQDIKDRGLGNQPQHF.

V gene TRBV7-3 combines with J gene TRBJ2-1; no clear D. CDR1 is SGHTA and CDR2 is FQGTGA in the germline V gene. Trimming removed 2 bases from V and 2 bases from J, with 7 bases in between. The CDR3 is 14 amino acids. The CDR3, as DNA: TGTGCCAGCAGCTTAGGGCGCGCCTACAATGAGCAGTTCTTC. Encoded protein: CASSLGRAYNEQFF.

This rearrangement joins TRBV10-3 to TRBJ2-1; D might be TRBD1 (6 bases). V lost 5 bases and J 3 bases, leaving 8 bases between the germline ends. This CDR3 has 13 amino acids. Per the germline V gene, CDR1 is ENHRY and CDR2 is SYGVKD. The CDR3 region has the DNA TGTGCCATCAGTCGACAGGACTACAATGAGCAGTTCTTC. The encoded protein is CAISRQDYNEQFF.

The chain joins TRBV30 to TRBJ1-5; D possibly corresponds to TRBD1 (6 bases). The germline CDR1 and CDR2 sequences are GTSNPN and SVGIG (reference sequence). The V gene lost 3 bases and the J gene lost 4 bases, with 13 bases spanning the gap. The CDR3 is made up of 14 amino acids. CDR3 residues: CAWSLGGANQPQHF. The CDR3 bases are TGTGCCTGGAGCCTCGGGGGGGCTAATCAGCCCCAGCATTTT. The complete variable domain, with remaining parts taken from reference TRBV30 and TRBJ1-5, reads SQTIHQWPATLVQPVGSPLSLECTVEGTSNPNLYWYRQAAGRGLQLLFYSVGIGQISSEVPQNLSASRPQDRQFILSSKKLLLSDSGFYLCAWSLGGANQPQHFGDGTRLSIL.

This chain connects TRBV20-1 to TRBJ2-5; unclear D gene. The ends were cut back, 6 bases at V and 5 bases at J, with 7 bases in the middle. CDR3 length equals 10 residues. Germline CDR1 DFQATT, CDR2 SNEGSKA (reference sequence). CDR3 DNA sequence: TGCAGTGCCGGGTTGGAGACCCAGTACTTC. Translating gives CSAGLETQYF.

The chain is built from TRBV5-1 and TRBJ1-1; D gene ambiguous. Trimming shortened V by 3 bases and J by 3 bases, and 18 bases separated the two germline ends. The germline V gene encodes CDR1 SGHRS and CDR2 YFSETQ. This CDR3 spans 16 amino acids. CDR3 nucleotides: TGCGCCAGCAGCTGGGCCCTACGGGGAAGTGACACTGAAGCTTTCTTT. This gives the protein CASSWALRGSDTEAFF.

The CDR3 is CASSADRVANYGYTF. The CDR3 nucleotides are TGTGCCAGCAGCGCCGACAGGGTAGCTAACTATGGCTACACCTTC. V gene TRBV14 combines with J gene TRBJ1-2, with 7 bases fitting TRBD1. CDR3 length equals 15 residues. V lost 5 bases to trimming and J lost 0 bases; unmatched junction nucleotides: 6. The germline CDR1 and CDR2 sequences are SGHDN and FVKESK.

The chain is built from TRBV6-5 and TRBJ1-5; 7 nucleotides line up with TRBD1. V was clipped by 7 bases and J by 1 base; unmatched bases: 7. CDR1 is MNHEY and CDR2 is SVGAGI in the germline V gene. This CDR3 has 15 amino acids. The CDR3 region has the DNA TGTGCCAGCAAATTCGGACAGGAGAGCAATCAGCCCCAGCATTTT. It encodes CASKFGQESNQPQHF.

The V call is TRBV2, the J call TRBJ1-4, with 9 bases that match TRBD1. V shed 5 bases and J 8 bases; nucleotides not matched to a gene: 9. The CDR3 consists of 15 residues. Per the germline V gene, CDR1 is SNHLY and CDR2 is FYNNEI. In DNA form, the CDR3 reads TGTGCCAGCAGTATCTACAGGGGGCGCGGGGAAAAACTGTTTTTT. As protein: CASSIYRGRGEKLFF. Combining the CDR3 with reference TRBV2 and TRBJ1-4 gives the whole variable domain EPEVTQTPSHQVTQMGQEVILRCVPISNHLYFYWYRQILGQKVEFLVSFYNNEISEKSEIFDDQFSVERPDGSNFTLKIRSTKLEDSAMYFCASSIYRGRGEKLFFGSGTQLSVL.

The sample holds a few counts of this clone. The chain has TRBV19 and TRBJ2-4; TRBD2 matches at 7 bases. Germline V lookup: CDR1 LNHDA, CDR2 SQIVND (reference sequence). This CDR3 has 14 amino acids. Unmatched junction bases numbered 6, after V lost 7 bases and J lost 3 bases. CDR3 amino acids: CASTRRGDKNIQYF. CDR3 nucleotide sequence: TGTGCCAGTACCCGCCGGGGGGACAAAAACATTCAGTACTTC. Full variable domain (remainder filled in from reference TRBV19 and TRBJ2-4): DGGITQSPKYLFRKEGQNVTLSCEQNLNHDAMYWYRQDPGQGLRLIYYSQIVNDFQKGDIAEGYSVSREKKESFPLTVTSAQKNPTAFYLCASTRRGDKNIQYFGAGTRLSVL.

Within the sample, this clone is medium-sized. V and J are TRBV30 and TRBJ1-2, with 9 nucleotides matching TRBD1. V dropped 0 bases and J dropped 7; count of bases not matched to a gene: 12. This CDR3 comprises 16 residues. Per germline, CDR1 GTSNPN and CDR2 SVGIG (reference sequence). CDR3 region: CAWSVYAPGQGSGYTF. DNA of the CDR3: TGTGCCTGGAGTGTATACGCTCCGGGACAGGGATCTGGCTACACCTTC.

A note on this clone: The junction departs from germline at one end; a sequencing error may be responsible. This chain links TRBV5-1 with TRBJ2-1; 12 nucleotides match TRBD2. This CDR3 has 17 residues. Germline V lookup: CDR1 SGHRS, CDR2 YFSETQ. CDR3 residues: CASSLYASGGAYNEQFF. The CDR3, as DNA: TGCGCCAGCAGCTTGTACGCTAGCGGGGGGGCCTATAATGAGCAGTTCTTC.

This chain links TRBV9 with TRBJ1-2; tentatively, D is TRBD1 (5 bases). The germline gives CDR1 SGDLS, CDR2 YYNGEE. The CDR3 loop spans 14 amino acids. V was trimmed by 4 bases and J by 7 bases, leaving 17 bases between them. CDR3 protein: CASSLRQGGGGYTF. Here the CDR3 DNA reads TGTGCCAGCAGCCTTCGCCAGGGTGGGGGTGGCTACACCTTC. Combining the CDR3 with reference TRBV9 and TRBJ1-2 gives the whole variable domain DSGVTQTPKHLITATGQRVTLRCSPRSGDLSVYWYQQSLDQGLQFLIQYYNGEERAKGNILERFSAQQFPDLHSELNLSSLELGDSALYFCASSLRQGGGGYTFGSGTRLTVV.

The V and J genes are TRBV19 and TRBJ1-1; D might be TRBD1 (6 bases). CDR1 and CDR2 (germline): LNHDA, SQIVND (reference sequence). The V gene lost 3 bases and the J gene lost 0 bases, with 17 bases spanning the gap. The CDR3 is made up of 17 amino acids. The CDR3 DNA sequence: TGTGCCAGTAGTATGTTTAAACAGGGTTGGGTGAACACTGAAGCTTTCTTT. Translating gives CASSMFKQGWVNTEAFF.